The 26 T cell receptor beta chains reported below all come from one sample, sequenced in a study of Graves' ophthalmopathy and Graves' hyperthyroidism (dated by TCRdb to about 2018). The sequencer listed for this sample is Illumina HiSeq 2000. TCR beta CDR3 regions were amplified from RNA transcripts for repertoire sequencing. The first round of RT-PCR was done with HTBI primers and the Qiagen OneStep RT-PCR kit, and was followed by a second round of multiplex PCR, then size selection and purification. TCRdb applied fastp at Q25 and MiXCR to the public reads, then kept only in-frame beta chains. Every entry covers one CDR3 protein and lists the most common genes and DNA from its rows. The sample contains about 210,000 distinct CDR3 sequences, just under 30% of them found a single time. The biggest ten clones account for about 9.1% of the sample. The sequencing sample was made of peripheral blood. The origin of the receptors is a man aged 45 to 65 with Graves' ophthalmopathy. Donor details come from another sample of the same person, matched by shared clones.

This clonotype was recorded many times. This chain joins TRBV28 and TRBJ2-5, with D perhaps matching TRBD2 (6 bases). From germline, CDR1 is MDHEN and CDR2 SYDVKM. Trimming removed 3 bases from V and 3 bases from J, with 11 bases in between. This CDR3 region has 14 residues. CDR3: CASSLYPGEETQYF. The CDR3 region has the DNA TGTGCCAGCAGTTTGTATCCGGGAGAAGAGACCCAGTACTTC.

This clonotype came up many times. This chain uses TRBV11-2 with TRBJ1-5; D remains unclear. V dropped 1 base and J dropped 3 bases, with 4 bases sitting between them. CDR3 length: 13 amino acids. Looked up from germline, CDR1 is SGHAT and CDR2 is FQNNGV. The CDR3 nucleotides read TGTGCCAGCAGCTTAGCGCCCAATCAGCCCCAGCATTTT. This gives the protein CASSLAPNQPQHF.

This clonotype occurred many times. Its ends do not fully match the called genes, so a read error is possible. This sequence joins TRBV6-2 or TRBV6-3 and TRBJ2-7, with a weak D call TRBD2 (6 bases). This CDR3 spans 12 amino acids. Germline CDR1 reads MNHEY; CDR2 reads SVGEGT. The CDR3 region is CASSYGTPRVSF. The CDR3 bases are TGTGCCAGCAGTTACGGGACTCCTCGGGTGAGCTTC.

This clonotype was counted many times. J is TRBJ2-2 and V is TRBV4-3, with D perhaps matching TRBD1 or TRBD2 (5 bases each). Germline CDR1 LGHNA, CDR2 YSLEER. This CDR3 has 17 amino acids. The ends were cut back, 0 bases at V and 2 bases at J, with 13 bases in the middle. This CDR3 reads CASSQEEIRGNTGELFF. The CDR3 bases are TGCGCCAGCAGCCAAGAAGAGATCCGGGGCAACACCGGGGAGCTGTTTTTT.

This clonotype was counted a few times. CDR3 in DNA: TGTGCCAGCATTGGAGGGCGGGACGGTTACGAGCAGTACTTC. The encoded protein is CASIGGRDGYEQYF. This chain joins TRBV2 and TRBJ2-7, with D possibly being TRBD2 (6 bases). V was cut by 7 bases and J by 4 bases, with 17 bases left in between. Per the germline V gene, CDR1 is SNHLY and CDR2 is FYNNEI. The CDR3 totals 14 residues.

This chain uses TRBV7-8 with TRBJ2-7; D remains ambiguous. Trimming pared 2 bases from V and 2 bases from J, leaving 10 bases between. The CDR3 is 14 amino acids. From germline, CDR1 is SGHVS and CDR2 FQNEAQ. CDR3: CASSLSFWTYEQYF. The CDR3 coding sequence is TGTGCCAGCAGCTTAAGCTTTTGGACCTACGAGCAGTACTTC.

V gene TRBV7-2 combines with J gene TRBJ1-1; no firm D call. V shed 4 bases and J shed 4 bases, with 7 bases lying between them. Germline V lookup: CDR1 SGHTA, CDR2 FQGNSA. The CDR3 length is 12 residues. The CDR3 region has the DNA TGTGCCAGCAGCTCGGCTCGCACTGAAGCTTTCTTT. Translating it yields CASSSARTEAFF.

This clonotype was detected many times. The chain is built from TRBV30 and TRBJ2-7; 12 nucleotides agree with TRBD2. The germline CDR1 and CDR2 sequences are GTSNPN and SVGIG (reference sequence). The trim removed 1 base at V and 5 bases at J, leaving 6 bases unmatched. The CDR3 has 15 residues. CDR3 loop: CAWSEPGLAGNEQYF. CDR3 DNA: TGTGCCTGGAGTGAACCGGGACTAGCGGGTAACGAGCAGTACTTC.

This clonotype was seen repeatedly, ten times or more. The V and J genes are TRBV6-2 or TRBV6-3 and TRBJ1-5; D call uncertain. Germline V lookup: CDR1 MNHEY, CDR2 SVGEGT. The V end was cut by 5 bases, the J end by 7 bases, with 12 bases between. CDR3 length: 13 residues. Here the CDR3 reads CASSRGGFQPQHF. The CDR3 nucleotides read TGTGCCAGCAGTCGGGGAGGGTTCCAGCCCCAGCATTTT.

This clonotype occurred many times. The J gene is TRBJ1-1, the V gene TRBV12-3 or TRBV12-4; possible D gene TRBD1, 5 bases. The V end lost 9 bases, the J end lost 0 bases, and 11 bases lay between the germline ends. This CDR3 is 13 amino acids long. CDR3 sequence: CASRDGLNTEAFF. DNA of the CDR3: TGTGCCAGTAGGGACGGATTGAACACTGAAGCTTTCTTT.

The chain has TRBV29-1 and TRBJ1-1; 7 bases match TRBD1. Germline V gives CDR1 SQVTM, CDR2 ANQGSEA. This CDR3 is 15 amino acids long. J gave up 1 base and V 6 bases, and 11 bases lay outside the gene matches. The CDR3 reads CSVPRQGGGNTEAFF. In DNA form, the CDR3 reads TGCAGCGTCCCGCGACAGGGTGGAGGGAACACTGAAGCTTTCTTT.

This clonotype was detected ten times or more. As DNA, the CDR3 is TGTGCCAGCAGCCAAGTGGCTAAGACGACAGGGGGCACTGAAGCTTTCTTT. Amino acids: CASSQVAKTTGGTEAFF. This chain uses TRBV4-2 with TRBJ1-1; 9 bases are shared with TRBD1. The CDR3 covers 17 residues. V was pared by 1 base and J by 4 bases, with 10 bases of the junction left unmatched. CDR1 and CDR2 (germline): LGHNA, YNFKEQ.

The CDR3: CATKLVRSETQYF. Written as DNA, the CDR3 is TGTGCCACCAAGTTGGTTCGGTCAGAGACCCAGTACTTC. The chain carries TRBV15 and TRBJ2-5; D is unclear. The V end was cut by 7 bases, the J end by 4 bases, with 13 bases between. Germline V gene sequence: CDR1 LNHNV, CDR2 YYDKDF (reference sequence). The CDR3 is 13 amino acids. Supplemented by reference TRBV15 and TRBJ2-5, the full variable domain reads DAMVIQNPRYQVTQFGKPVTLSCSQTLNHNVMYWYQQKSSQAPKLLFHYYDKDFNNEADTPDNFQSRRPNTSFCFLDIRSPGLGDTAMYLCATKLVRSETQYFGPGTRLLVL.

The genes are TRBV20-1 and TRBJ2-7; the D gene is possibly TRBD2 (6 bases). The germline CDR1 and CDR2 sequences are DFQATT and SNEGSKA (reference sequence). Trimming left V 5 bases short and J 1 base short, with 12 bases between. This CDR3 is 13 amino acids long. The CDR3 nucleotides read TGCAGTGCTTGGGAGGTGGGTTCCTACGAGCAGTACTTC. Protein sequence: CSAWEVGSYEQYF.

In its sample, this clonotype was seen many times. This may arise from a read error, as a much more abundant clone is one base away. The chain joins TRBV15 to TRBJ2-7, with a weak D call TRBD2 (7 bases). Trimming removed 2 bases from V and 4 bases from J, with 15 bases in between. The CDR3 sequence is 15 residues long. The V gene's germline CDR1 is LNHNV and CDR2 YYDKDF (reference sequence). CDR3 sequence: CATSRRGAEPYEQYF. The CDR3 DNA sequence: TGTGCCACCAGCAGACGGGGGGCGGAACCATACGAGCAGTACTTC. Complete variable domain (other parts from reference TRBV15 and TRBJ2-7): DAMVIQNPRYQVTQFGKPVTLSCSQTLNHNVMYWYQQKSSQAPKLLFHYYDKDFNNEADTPDNFQSRRPNTSFCFLDIRSPGLGDTAMYLCATSRRGAEPYEQYFGPGTRLTVT.

This clonotype was recorded many times. The genes are TRBV7-3 and TRBJ1-1; D perhaps matches TRBD1 (5 bases). V dropped 5 bases and J dropped 4 bases, with 11 bases sitting between them. The V gene's germline CDR1 is SGHTA and CDR2 FQGTGA. This CDR3 comprises 13 residues. CDR3 in amino acids: CASSTDRFTEAFF. In DNA form, the CDR3 reads TGTGCCAGCAGCACTGACAGATTCACTGAAGCTTTCTTT. The full variable domain, with the rest looked up from reference TRBV7-3 and TRBJ1-1, is GAGVSQTPSNKVTEKGKYVELRCDPISGHTALYWYRQSLGQGPEFLIYFQGTGAADDSGLPNDRFFAVRPEGSVSTLKIQRTERGDSAVYLCASSTDRFTEAFFGQGTRLTVV.

This clonotype showed up many times. The CDR3 DNA follows: TGCGCCAGCAGCCCAAGACATCCCCAAGGGACAGCGTATGGCTACACCTTC. This codes for CASSPRHPQGTAYGYTF. The chain links TRBV4-1 to TRBJ1-2, with 7 bases fitting TRBD1. The V segment lost 4 bases and the J segment 5 bases; nucleotides outside the gene matches: 16. Germline CDR1 is MGHRA and CDR2 is YSYEKL. The CDR3 extends over 17 amino acids.

This clonotype came up many times. V and J are TRBV28 and TRBJ2-2; the D gene could be TRBD1 or TRBD2 (6 bases each). Germline loops: CDR1 MDHEN, CDR2 SYDVKM. The CDR3 extends over 17 amino acids. The V and J ends lost 1 base and 0 bases respectively, with 12 bases between them. CDR3 residues: CASSLFSGGANTGELFF. In DNA, the CDR3 is TGTGCCAGCAGTTTATTCTCCGGGGGCGCGAACACCGGGGAGCTGTTTTTT.

This chain uses TRBV12-3 or TRBV12-4 with TRBJ1-2; D gene uncertain. Trimming cost V 11 bases and J 3 bases, with 25 bases left between them. This CDR3 region has 16 residues. The CDR3 sequence: CAVGPASNHRDYGYTF. The CDR3 DNA follows: TGTGCCGTAGGGCCAGCGAGTAATCATAGAGACTATGGCTACACCTTC.

This clonotype was counted at least ten times. A junction end diverges from the germline sequence, so it may reflect a read error. The V and J genes are TRBV6-1 and TRBJ2-2, with unresolved D. The CDR3 loop spans 14 amino acids. The germline V gene has CDR1 MNHNS and CDR2 SASEGT. The CDR3 loop reads CAGSNGFNTGELFF. For the CDR3, the DNA is TGTGCCGGCAGCAACGGGTTTAACACCGGGGAGCTGTTTTTT.

The chain employs TRBV6-2 or TRBV6-3 and TRBJ1-5, with a tentative D call TRBD1 (5 bases). Trimming removed 10 bases at V and 0 bases at J, with 10 bases between. CDR3 size: 13 residues. The germline V gene has CDR1 MNHEY and CDR2 SVGEGT. The CDR3, as DNA: TGTGCCACCCAGGACAATAGCAATCAGCCCCAGCATTTT. It encodes CATQDNSNQPQHF.

This clonotype was detected many times. The chain joins TRBV7-3 to TRBJ2-7; TRBD1 matches 12 bases. The CDR3 totals 14 residues. V lost 4 bases, J lost 5 bases, and 3 bases stayed unmatched. Per the germline V gene, CDR1 is SGHTA and CDR2 is FQGTGA. CDR3 protein: CASSSGTGGDEQYF. The CDR3 nucleotides read TGTGCCAGCAGCTCGGGGACAGGGGGCGACGAGCAGTACTTC.

This clonotype was detected many times. The V call is TRBV19, the J call TRBJ2-7, with D perhaps matching TRBD1 or TRBD2 (5 bases each). The CDR3 length is 15 residues. The V end lost 4 bases, the J end lost 0 bases, and 13 bases lay between the germline ends. CDR1 and CDR2 from the germline V gene are LNHDA and SQIVND (reference sequence). The CDR3 loop reads CASSNPGRDSYEQYF. The CDR3, as DNA: TGTGCCAGTAGTAATCCGGGACGGGACTCCTACGAGCAGTACTTC.

The count of this clonotype is one. The rearrangement joins TRBV12-3 or TRBV12-4 to TRBJ2-7, with a possible D match to TRBD2 (6 bases). V was shortened by 3 bases and J by 4 bases, with 13 bases between the two germline ends. The CDR3 consists of 14 residues. The CDR3, as DNA: TGTGCCAGCAGTTTTGGTCAGGAGGGGTACGAGCAGTACTTC. It encodes CASSFGQEGYEQYF.

The chain has TRBV15 and TRBJ2-5, with a tentative D call TRBD2 (6 bases). Germline lookup yields CDR1 LNHNV and CDR2 YYDKDF (reference sequence). The germline V and J ends were trimmed by 3 bases and 5 bases, with 13 bases remaining between them. The CDR3 runs to 14 residues. CDR3 protein: CATSSSGGWETQYF. In DNA, the CDR3 is TGTGCCACCAGCAGTTCCGGGGGTTGGGAGACCCAGTACTTC.

This clonotype was picked up many times. In nucleotides, the CDR3 is TGTGCCAGCAGCTTAGAAGGGGCTGGGACCCAGTACTTC. It translates to CASSLEGAGTQYF. The chain has TRBV7-2 and TRBJ2-5; the D gene is possibly TRBD1 (5 bases). CDR3 length: 13 residues. Deletions cut 1 base from V and 7 bases from J, with 10 bases between. The V gene's germline CDR1 is SGHTA and CDR2 FQGNSA.